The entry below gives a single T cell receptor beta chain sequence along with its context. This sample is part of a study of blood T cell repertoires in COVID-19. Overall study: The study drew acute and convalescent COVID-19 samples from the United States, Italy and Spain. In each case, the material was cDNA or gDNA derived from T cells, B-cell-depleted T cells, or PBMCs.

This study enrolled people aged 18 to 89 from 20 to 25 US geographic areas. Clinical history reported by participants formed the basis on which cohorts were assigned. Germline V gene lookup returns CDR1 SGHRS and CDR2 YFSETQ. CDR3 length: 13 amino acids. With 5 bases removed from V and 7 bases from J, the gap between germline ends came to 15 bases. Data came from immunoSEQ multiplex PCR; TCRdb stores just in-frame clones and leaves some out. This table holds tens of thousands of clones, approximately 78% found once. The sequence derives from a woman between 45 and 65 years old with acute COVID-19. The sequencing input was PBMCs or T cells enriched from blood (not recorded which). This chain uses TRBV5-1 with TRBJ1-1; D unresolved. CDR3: CASSFGRGNEAFF. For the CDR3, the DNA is TGCGCCAGCAGTTTTGGCCGAGGTAATGAAGCTTTCTTT.